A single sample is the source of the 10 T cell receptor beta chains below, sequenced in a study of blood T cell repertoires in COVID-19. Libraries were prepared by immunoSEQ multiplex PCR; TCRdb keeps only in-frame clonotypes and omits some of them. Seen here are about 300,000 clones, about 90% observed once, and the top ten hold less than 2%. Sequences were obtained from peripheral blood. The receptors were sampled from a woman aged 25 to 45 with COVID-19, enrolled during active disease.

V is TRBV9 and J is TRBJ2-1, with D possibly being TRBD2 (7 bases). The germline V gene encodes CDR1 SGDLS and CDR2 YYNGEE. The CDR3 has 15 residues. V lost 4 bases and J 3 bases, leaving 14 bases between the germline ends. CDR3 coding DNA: TGTGCCAGCAGCCAAAGCGGGACACTCTACAATGAGCAGTTCTTC. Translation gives CASSQSGTLYNEQFF.

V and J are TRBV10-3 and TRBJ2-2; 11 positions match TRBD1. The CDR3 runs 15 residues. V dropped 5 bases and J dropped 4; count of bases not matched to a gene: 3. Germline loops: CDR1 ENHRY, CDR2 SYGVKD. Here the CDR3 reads CAISTGTGGTGELFF. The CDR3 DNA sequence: TGTGCCATCAGTACCGGGACAGGGGGCACCGGGGAGCTGTTTTTT.

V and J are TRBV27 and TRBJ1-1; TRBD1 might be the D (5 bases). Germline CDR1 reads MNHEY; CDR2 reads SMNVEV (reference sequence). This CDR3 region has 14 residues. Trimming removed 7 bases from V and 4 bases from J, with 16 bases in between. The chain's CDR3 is CASISVRVPTEAFF. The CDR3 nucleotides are TGTGCCAGCATCTCGGTCAGGGTTCCCACTGAAGCTTTCTTT.

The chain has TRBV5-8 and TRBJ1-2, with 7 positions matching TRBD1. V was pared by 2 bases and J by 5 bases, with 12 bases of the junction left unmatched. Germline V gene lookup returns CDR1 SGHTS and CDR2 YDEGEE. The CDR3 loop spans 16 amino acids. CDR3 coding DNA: TGTGCCAGCAGCTTTTATCCTGGATTCAGGGGGTATGGCTACACCTTC. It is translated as CASSFYPGFRGYGYTF.

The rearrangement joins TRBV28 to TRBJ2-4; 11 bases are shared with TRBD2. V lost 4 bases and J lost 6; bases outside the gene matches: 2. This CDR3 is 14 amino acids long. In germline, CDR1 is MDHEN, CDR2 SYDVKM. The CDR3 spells CASSYSGGANIQYF. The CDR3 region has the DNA TGTGCCAGCAGTTATAGCGGGGGGGCAAACATTCAGTACTTC.

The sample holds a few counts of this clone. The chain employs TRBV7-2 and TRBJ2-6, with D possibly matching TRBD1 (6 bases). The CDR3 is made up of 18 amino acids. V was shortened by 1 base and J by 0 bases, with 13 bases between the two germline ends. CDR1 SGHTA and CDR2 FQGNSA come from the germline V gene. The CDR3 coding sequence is TGTGCCAGCAGCTTAGGGAACAGGGCTCTCTCTGGGGCCAACGTCCTGACTTTC. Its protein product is CASSLGNRALSGANVLTF.

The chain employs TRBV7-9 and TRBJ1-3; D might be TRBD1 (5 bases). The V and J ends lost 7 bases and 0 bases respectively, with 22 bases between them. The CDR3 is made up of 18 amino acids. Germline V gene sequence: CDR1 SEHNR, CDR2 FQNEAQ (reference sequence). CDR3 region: CASTSPGAGRFSGNTIYF. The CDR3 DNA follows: TGTGCCAGCACCTCACCTGGGGCAGGACGATTCTCTGGAAACACCATATATTTT.

This chain's CDR3 is CSASDTVFIPEAFF. The CDR3 coding sequence is TGCAGTGCTAGTGACACTGTTTTCATCCCTGAAGCTTTCTTT. The chain employs TRBV20-1 and TRBJ1-1, with no clear D. There are 14 residues in the CDR3. Germline V gene lookup returns CDR1 DFQATT and CDR2 SNEGSKA (reference sequence). The V and J ends lost 3 bases and 6 bases respectively, with 17 bases between them.

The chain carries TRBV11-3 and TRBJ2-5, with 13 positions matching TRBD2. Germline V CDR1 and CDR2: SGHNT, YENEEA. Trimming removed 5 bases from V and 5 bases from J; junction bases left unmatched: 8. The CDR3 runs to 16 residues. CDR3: CASSPGLAGSRETQYF. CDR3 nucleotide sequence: TGTGCCAGCAGCCCGGGACTAGCGGGGTCTCGGGAGACCCAGTACTTC.

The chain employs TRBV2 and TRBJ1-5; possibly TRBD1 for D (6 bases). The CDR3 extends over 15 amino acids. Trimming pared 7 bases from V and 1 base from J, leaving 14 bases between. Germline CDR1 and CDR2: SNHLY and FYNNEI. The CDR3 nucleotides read TGTGCCAGCACTCAAGGGGGATTAAGCAATCAGCCCCAGCATTTT. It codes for CASTQGGLSNQPQHF.